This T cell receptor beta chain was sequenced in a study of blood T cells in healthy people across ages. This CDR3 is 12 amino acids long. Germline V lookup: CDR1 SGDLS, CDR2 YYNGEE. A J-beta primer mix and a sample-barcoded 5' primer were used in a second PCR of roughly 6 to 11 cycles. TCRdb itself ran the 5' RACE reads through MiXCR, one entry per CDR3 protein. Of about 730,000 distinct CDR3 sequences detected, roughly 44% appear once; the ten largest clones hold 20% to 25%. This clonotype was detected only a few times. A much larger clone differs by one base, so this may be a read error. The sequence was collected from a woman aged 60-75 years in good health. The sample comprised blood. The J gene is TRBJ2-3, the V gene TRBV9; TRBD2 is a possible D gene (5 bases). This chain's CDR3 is CACSGSTDTQYF. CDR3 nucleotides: TGTGCCTGCAGCGGTAGCACAGATACGCAGTATTTT.